Presented here are 11 T cell receptor beta chains from one specimen sequenced in a study of T-cell memory formation after mild COVID-19 (dated by TCRdb to the early 2020s). Library preparation employed 5' RACE. TCRdb shows the sequencer as Illumina NovaSeq 6000. TCRdb reran the public reads through fastp at Q25 and MiXCR, keeping productive beta chains. Each CDR3 protein appears once, grouped with its most common genes and DNA. The sample table holds fewer than 500,000 distinct CDR3 sequences, of which around 27% were seen once. The top ten clonotypes cover roughly an eighth of the sample. Sequencing was carried out using PBMCs or a T cell subset sorted from them (not recorded which). These receptor sequences come from an adult woman who had mild COVID-19 (a few samples of this study predate the infection). The sample titles of this study are shuffled in the database, so cell type and time point are left out; the donor was told from shared clones.

The rearrangement uses TRBV24-1 and TRBJ1-1, with D maybe TRBD1 (5 bases). This CDR3 contains 15 residues. The ends were cut back, 2 bases at V and 2 bases at J, with 11 bases in the middle. CDR1 and CDR2 from the germline V gene are KGHDR and SFDVKD. The CDR3 reads CATSDSGTLNTEAFF. CDR3 DNA: TGTGCCACCAGTGATTCCGGGACCCTCAACACTGAAGCTTTCTTT.

The CDR3 DNA reads TGTGCTAGTGGTTTGGTACAATCCGTCCCAGGGGGGCCCTACGAGCAGTACTTC. The encoded protein is CASGLVQSVPGGPYEQYF. The chain is built from TRBV12-5 and TRBJ2-7; possible D gene TRBD1, 7 bases. In germline, CDR1 is LGHNT, CDR2 FRNRAP. The CDR3 covers 18 residues. V lost 0 bases and J lost 2, with 20 bases in between.

This chain joins TRBV5-1 and TRBJ2-3, with 11 bases identical to TRBD2. Trimming cost V 4 bases and J 3 bases; bases outside gene matches: 7. Per germline, CDR1 SGHRS and CDR2 YFSETQ. There are 16 residues in the CDR3. The CDR3 here is CASSTGLAVATDTQYF. The CDR3 bases are TGCGCCAGCAGCACGGGACTAGCGGTGGCAACAGATACGCAGTATTTT.

The chain recombines TRBV15 with TRBJ1-4; D gene unclear. Germline V gives CDR1 LNHNV, CDR2 YYDKDF (reference sequence). There are 18 residues in the CDR3. V gave up 0 bases and J gave up 0 bases, with 14 bases separating them. CDR3 in amino acids: CATSRDLGSRATNEKLFF. The CDR3 nucleotides read TGTGCCACCAGCAGAGATCTCGGCAGCCGAGCAACTAATGAAAAACTGTTTTTT.

The sample holds many counts of this clonotype. The chain employs TRBV7-2 and TRBJ2-2; D perhaps matches TRBD1 (6 bases). CDR3 size: 15 residues. Trimming pared 2 bases from V and 3 bases from J, leaving 10 bases between. Per the germline V gene, CDR1 is SGHTA and CDR2 is FQGNSA. CDR3 bases: TGTGCCAGCAGCTTAACGACAGGTTACACCGGGGAGCTGTTTTTT. It codes for CASSLTTGYTGELFF. The full variable domain, with the rest looked up from reference TRBV7-2 and TRBJ2-2, is GAGVSQSPSNKVTEKGKDVELRCDPISGHTALYWYRQSLGQGLEFLIYFQGNSAPDKSGLPSDRFSAERTGGSVSTLTIQRTQQEDSAVYLCASSLTTGYTGELFFGEGSRLTVL.

This chain uses TRBV14 with TRBJ2-1; TRBD2 agrees at 10 bases. There are 15 residues in the CDR3. The J segment lost 4 bases and the V segment lost 3 bases, leaving 3 bases of the junction unmatched. In germline, CDR1 is SGHDN, CDR2 FVKESK. CDR3 nucleotides: TGTGCCAGCAGCCAGGGTAGCGGGAGGTACAATGAGCAGTTCTTC. Encoded protein: CASSQGSGRYNEQFF. The entire variable domain, with the rest obtained from reference TRBV14 and TRBJ2-1, is as follows: EAGVTQFPSHSVIEKGQTVTLRCDPISGHDNLYWYRRVMGKEIKFLLHFVKESKQDESGMPNNRFLAERTGGTYSTLKVQPAELEDSGVYFCASSQGSGRYNEQFFGPGTRLTVL.

CDR3 DNA: TGTGCCTGGAGTGTATCGCCCAAGTTGAAACAAGAGACCCAGTACTTC. Protein: CAWSVSPKLKQETQYF. This chain uses TRBV30 with TRBJ2-5, with D unclear. V was clipped by 0 bases and J by 2 bases, with 16 bases between them. Germline values: CDR1 GTSNPN, CDR2 SVGIG (reference sequence). This CDR3 region has 16 residues.

This rearrangement joins TRBV7-9 to TRBJ2-3; 8 bases line up with TRBD2. The CDR3 length is 16 residues. Germline CDR1 SEHNR, CDR2 FQNEAQ (reference sequence). With V trimmed by 4 bases and J by 1 base, 7 bases remained unmatched. Here the CDR3 DNA reads TGTGCCAGCAGCTACGGAGAAGCGGGGGGCACAGATACGCAGTATTTT. As protein: CASSYGEAGGTDTQYF.

This clonotype has a handful of counts. The gene calls are TRBV30 and TRBJ2-5, with 9 bases fitting TRBD2. Germline V CDR1 and CDR2: GTSNPN, SVGIG (reference sequence). CDR3 length: 15 residues. The trim removed 2 bases at V and 3 bases at J, leaving 7 bases unmatched. CDR3: CAWSSQRGAEETQYF. The CDR3 coding sequence is TGTGCCTGGAGTAGCCAGCGGGGGGCCGAAGAGACCCAGTACTTC.

This clonotype was counted a few times. The chain recombines TRBV20-1 with TRBJ2-1, with D tentatively TRBD2 (6 bases). The CDR3 sequence is 14 residues long. Trimming stripped 6 bases from V and 7 bases from J, with 19 bases between. Germline V gene lookup returns CDR1 DFQATT and CDR2 SNEGSKA (reference sequence). As DNA, the CDR3 is TGCAGTGCATATGGGGGGAGCCCAGGGAATGAGCAGTTCTTC. Amino acid sequence: CSAYGGSPGNEQFF.

This clonotype was seen a few times. As DNA, the CDR3 is TGTGCCAGCAGCTCGTACGGGGCTGGGGCCAACGTCCTGACTTTC. It translates to CASSSYGAGANVLTF. The J gene is TRBJ2-6, the V gene TRBV7-6, with D possibly TRBD2 on 5 matching bases. CDR3 length: 15 residues. V was clipped by 4 bases and J by 2 bases, with 9 bases between them. Per germline, CDR1 SGHVS and CDR2 FNYEAQ.